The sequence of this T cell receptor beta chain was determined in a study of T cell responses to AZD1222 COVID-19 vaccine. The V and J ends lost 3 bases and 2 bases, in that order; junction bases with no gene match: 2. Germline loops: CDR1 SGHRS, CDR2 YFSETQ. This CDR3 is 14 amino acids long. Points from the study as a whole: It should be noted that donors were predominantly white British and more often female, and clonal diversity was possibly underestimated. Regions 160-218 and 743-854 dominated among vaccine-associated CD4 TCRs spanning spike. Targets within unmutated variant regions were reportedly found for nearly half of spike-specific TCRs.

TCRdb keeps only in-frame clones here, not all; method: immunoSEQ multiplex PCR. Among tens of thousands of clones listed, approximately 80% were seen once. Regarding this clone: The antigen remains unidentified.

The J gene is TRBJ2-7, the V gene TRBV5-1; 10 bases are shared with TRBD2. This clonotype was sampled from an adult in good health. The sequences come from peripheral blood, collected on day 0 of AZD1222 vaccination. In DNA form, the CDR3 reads TGCGCCAGCAGCTCTCTAGCGGGAGCCTACGAGCAGTACTTC. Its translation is CASSSLAGAYEQYF.